The 26 T cell receptor beta chains presented below share a single source sample, sequenced in a study of T cells after yellow fever vaccination. MiXCR, run by TCRdb on the 5' RACE reads, gives a single entry per CDR3 protein. The sample holds about 85,000 distinct CDR3 sequences; less than 15% are singletons and the top ten take around 25%. Sequencing was performed on CD8+ T cells not binding an NS4B(214-222) dextramer, sorted from PBMCs, taken more than 20 days after the first yellow fever vaccination. The receptors stem from a man between 18 and 35 years old who received the YFV17D yellow fever vaccine.

This clonotype was observed many times. V is TRBV6-5 and J is TRBJ2-5, with no clear D. The CDR3 covers 15 residues. Per germline, CDR1 MNHEY and CDR2 SVGAGI. Trimming removed 2 bases from V and 1 base from J, with 11 bases in between. CDR3 residues: CASSYVAAPQETQYF. Written as DNA, the CDR3 is TGTGCCAGCAGTTACGTGGCAGCGCCCCAAGAGACCCAGTACTTC.

The V and J genes are TRBV9 and TRBJ2-4, with 9 bases matching TRBD2. There are 17 residues in the CDR3. Germline-derived CDR1 and CDR2 are SGDLS and YYNGEE. After removal of 4 bases from V and 1 base from J, the junction contained 9 bases not matched to a gene. The chain's CDR3 is CASSLEGRGGAKNIQYF. In DNA form, the CDR3 reads TGTGCCAGCAGCCTCGAAGGGCGGGGGGGGGCCAAAAACATTCAGTACTTC.

The rearrangement links TRBV4-1 to TRBJ2-3, with D hard to call. The CDR3 consists of 17 residues. Germline V gene data show CDR1 as MGHRA and CDR2 as YSYEKL. With 4 bases removed from V and 0 bases from J, the gap between germline ends came to 17 bases. This CDR3 is CASSLADGLPSTDTQYF. DNA for the CDR3: TGCGCCAGCAGCCTGGCGGATGGGTTACCTAGCACAGATACGCAGTATTTT.

V usage is TRBV20-1 and J usage is TRBJ1-1; D call uncertain. V was clipped by 1 base and J by 0 bases, with 12 bases between them. The CDR3 spans 15 residues. Germline V gives CDR1 DFQATT, CDR2 SNEGSKA (reference sequence). CDR3 sequence (DNA): TGCAGTGCTAGAGGAGCACAAACTATGAACACTGAAGCTTTCTTT. Amino acids: CSARGAQTMNTEAFF.

This clonotype showed up just a few times. The V and J genes are TRBV10-2 and TRBJ2-1; 9 bases fit TRBD2. The CDR3 consists of 15 residues. Germline-derived CDR1 and CDR2 are WSHSY and SAAADI. Germline trimming cut 4 bases from V and 4 bases from J; bases unmatched to any gene: 5. The chain's CDR3 is CASSGIAGGYNEQFF. The DNA of the CDR3 is TGCGCCAGCAGTGGGATTGCGGGGGGGTACAATGAGCAGTTCTTC.

This clonotype was picked up a small number of times. V and J are TRBV4-1 and TRBJ2-7, with D uncertain. V lost 0 bases, J lost 5 bases, and 8 bases lay in between. Germline V CDR1 and CDR2: MGHRA, YSYEKL. This CDR3 comprises 13 residues. CDR3 amino acids: CASSQERLDEQYV. The CDR3 nucleotides are TGCGCCAGCAGCCAAGAAAGGCTTGACGAGCAGTACGTC.

The chain recombines TRBV5-1 with TRBJ2-5; D possibly corresponds to TRBD1 (6 bases). Germline V gene lookup returns CDR1 SGHRS and CDR2 YFSETQ. There are 13 residues in the CDR3. Trimming took 4 bases from V and 5 from J, leaving 12 bases between them. This CDR3 reads CASSPGDWETQYF. The CDR3 nucleotides read TGCGCCAGCAGCCCAGGGGATTGGGAGACCCAGTACTTC. Supplemented by reference TRBV5-1 and TRBJ2-5, the full variable domain reads KAGVTQTPRYLIKTRGQQVTLSCSPISGHRSVSWYQQTPGQGLQFLFEYFSETQRNKGNFPGRFSGRQFSNSRSEMNVSTLELGDSALYLCASSPGDWETQYFGPGTRLLVL.

V usage is TRBV4-3 and J usage is TRBJ2-3; unclear D gene. The CDR3 loop spans 18 amino acids. Trimming took off 0 bases at V and 6 bases at J, with 22 bases between the two ends. In germline, CDR1 is LGHNA, CDR2 YSLEER. CDR3 nucleotides: TGCGCCAGCAGCCAAGAATTAACCCTCGGACCCCTTGGGGATACGCAGTATTTT. Residues: CASSQELTLGPLGDTQYF.

In this sample, this clonotype turned up a few times. The rearrangement uses TRBV12-3 or TRBV12-4 and TRBJ1-2; possibly TRBD1 for D (6 bases). Between the trimmed V and J ends, which lost 6 bases and 8 bases, there was a span of 16 bases. The CDR3 has 13 residues. The CDR3 spells CASSPWGGGGYTF. The CDR3 region has the DNA TGTGCCAGCAGCCCGTGGGGGGGCGGAGGCTACACCTTC.

V usage is TRBV7-3 and J usage is TRBJ2-1; D is uncertain. In germline, CDR1 is SGHTA, CDR2 FQGTGA. Trimming took off 0 bases at V and 0 bases at J, with 6 bases between the two ends. CDR3 length: 15 amino acids. The CDR3: CASSLTVSSYNEQFF. The CDR3 DNA sequence: TGTGCCAGCAGCTTAACCGTGAGCTCCTACAATGAGCAGTTCTTC.

V usage is TRBV5-1 and J usage is TRBJ1-1; D remains ambiguous. CDR1 SGHRS and CDR2 YFSETQ come from the germline V gene. This CDR3 region has 13 residues. Trimming pared 2 bases from V and 5 bases from J, leaving 10 bases between. In DNA form, the CDR3 reads TGCGCCAGCAGCTTTGCGGTTCGGACTGAAGCTTTCTTT. Its translation: CASSFAVRTEAFF.

The CDR3 loop reads CSVATSGGITDTQYF. In DNA, the CDR3 is TGCAGCGTCGCGACTAGCGGGGGAATCACAGATACGCAGTATTTT. The chain joins TRBV29-1 to TRBJ2-3; 12 nucleotides line up with TRBD2. Germline V lookup: CDR1 SQVTM, CDR2 ANQGSEA. This CDR3 region has 15 residues. J gave up 2 bases and V 6 bases, and 6 bases lay outside the gene matches.

The rearrangement links TRBV7-6 to TRBJ2-1, with TRBD1 matching 9 bases. CDR1 SGHVS and CDR2 FNYEAQ come from the germline V gene. Trimming cost V 5 bases and J 4 bases; bases outside gene matches: 6. The length of the CDR3 is 15 residues. CDR3 amino acids: CASSLGQGLYNEQFF. CDR3 DNA: TGTGCCAGCAGCCTTGGACAGGGGTTGTACAATGAGCAGTTCTTC. Using reference TRBV7-6 and TRBJ2-1 for the parts outside the CDR3, the full variable domain is GAGVSQSPRYKVTKRGQDVALRCDPISGHVSLYWYRQALGQGPEFLTYFNYEAQQDKSGLPNDRFSAERPEGSISTLTIQRTEQRDSAMYRCASSLGQGLYNEQFFGPGTRLTVL.

This clonotype has only a few counts. This chain joins TRBV4-3 and TRBJ2-2; the D call may be TRBD1 or TRBD2 (5 bases each). Germline CDR1 LGHNA, CDR2 YSLEER. V dropped 3 bases and J dropped 0 bases, with 17 bases sitting between them. The CDR3 sequence is 18 residues long. Here the CDR3 reads CASSQDLGTAPNTGELFF. CDR3 nucleotides: TGCGCCAGCAGCCAGGATTTGGGGACGGCTCCGAACACCGGGGAGCTGTTTTTT.

The rearrangement uses TRBV6-1 and TRBJ1-1; D possibly corresponds to TRBD1 (6 bases). V lost 6 bases, J lost 4 bases, and 18 bases lay in between. This CDR3 spans 15 amino acids. Germline CDR1 reads MNHNS; CDR2 reads SASEGT. This chain's CDR3 is CASRLAWRGVTEAFF. As DNA, the CDR3 is TGTGCCAGCAGACTTGCTTGGAGGGGGGTCACTGAAGCTTTCTTT.

The CDR3 sequence: CSALTSGAYSGANVLTF. The DNA for the CDR3 is TGCAGCGCCCTAACTAGCGGGGCCTACTCTGGGGCCAACGTCCTGACTTTC. V gene TRBV29-1 combines with J gene TRBJ2-6; 10 bases line up with TRBD2. With V trimmed by 7 bases and J by 0 bases, 9 bases remained unmatched. Per the germline V gene, CDR1 is SQVTM and CDR2 is ANQGSEA. The CDR3 extends over 17 amino acids.

This chain uses TRBV12-3 or TRBV12-4 with TRBJ2-2; possibly TRBD1 for D (5 bases). CDR3 length: 16 amino acids. The V and J ends lost 2 bases and 2 bases respectively, with 12 bases between them. In DNA, the CDR3 is TGTGCCAGCAGTTTACCCAGGGTGACCAACACCGGGGAGCTGTTTTTT. Residues: CASSLPRVTNTGELFF.

The chain couples TRBV11-2 to TRBJ2-7; the D is unclear. In germline, CDR1 is SGHAT, CDR2 FQNNGV. This CDR3 is built from 14 residues. V lost 1 base and J 0 bases, leaving 7 bases between the germline ends. The chain's CDR3 is CASSLADPSYEQYV. The CDR3 DNA is TGTGCCAGCAGCTTAGCGGACCCCTCCTACGAGCAGTACGTC.

This rearrangement joins TRBV19 to TRBJ2-1, with 10 bases identical to TRBD2. The germline gives CDR1 LNHDA, CDR2 SQIVND (reference sequence). Unmatched junction bases numbered 10, after V lost 3 bases and J lost 8 bases. This CDR3 comprises 16 residues. In DNA form, the CDR3 reads TGTGCCAGTAGTATTAGCGGGGGGCTTCTCGGGGATGAGCAGTTCTTC. It is translated as CASSISGGLLGDEQFF. Filled out from reference TRBV19 and TRBJ2-1, the complete variable domain reads DGGITQSPKYLFRKEGQNVTLSCEQNLNHDAMYWYRQDPGQGLRLIYYSQIVNDFQKGDIAEGYSVSREKKESFPLTVTSAQKNPTAFYLCASSISGGLLGDEQFFGPGTRLTVL.

This rearrangement joins TRBV12-3 or TRBV12-4 to TRBJ2-3, with D unresolved. There are 15 residues in the CDR3. Trimming took 6 bases from V and 1 from J, leaving 14 bases between them. This chain's CDR3 is CASSLTYEGTDTQYF. CDR3 coding DNA: TGTGCCAGCAGCCTCACTTACGAGGGCACAGATACGCAGTATTTT.

This clonotype was observed a handful of times. The rearrangement joins TRBV4-3 to TRBJ2-1; TRBD1 matches 7 bases. Germline CDR1 LGHNA, CDR2 YSLEER. There are 14 residues in the CDR3. The trim removed 4 bases at V and 5 bases at J, leaving 5 bases unmatched. The CDR3 bases are TGCGCCAGCAGCCTGGGGACAGTGGACAATGAGCAGTTCTTC. It codes for CASSLGTVDNEQFF.

This chain connects TRBV4-3 to TRBJ1-6; no reliable D call. Trimming removed 1 base from V and 14 bases from J, with 21 bases in between. The CDR3 length is 16 residues. Germline V CDR1 and CDR2: LGHNA, YSLEER. The CDR3 is CASSQGVAVGGTALHF. The DNA for the CDR3 is TGCGCCAGCAGCCAAGGGGTGGCAGTAGGAGGAACGGCCCTCCACTTT.

This clonotype occurred a few times. The J gene is TRBJ1-5, the V gene TRBV7-2; D ambiguous. CDR1 and CDR2 from the germline V gene are SGHTA and FQGNSA. The CDR3 runs 13 residues. V lost 1 base and J 6 bases, leaving 7 bases between the germline ends. The CDR3 nucleotides read TGTGCCAGCAGCTTAGAAGGGTTTCAGCCCCAGCATTTT. It translates to CASSLEGFQPQHF.

This clonotype was detected only a few times. This chain links TRBV6-1 with TRBJ2-5, with a tentative D call TRBD2 (6 bases). CDR1 is MNHNS, CDR2 SASEGT, per germline. The CDR3 loop spans 15 amino acids. Trimming stripped 4 bases from V and 5 bases from J, with 17 bases between. CDR3 bases: TGTGCCAGCAGTGGGGCCGTGGCAGGAGGGGAGACCCAGTACTTC. The encoded protein is CASSGAVAGGETQYF.

The V gene is TRBV5-1, the J gene TRBJ2-1, with D maybe TRBD2 (6 bases). The V and J ends lost 2 bases and 9 bases respectively, with 9 bases between them. The CDR3 extends over 12 amino acids. Looked up from germline, CDR1 is SGHRS and CDR2 is YFSETQ. For the CDR3, the DNA is TGCGCCAGCAGCTTACTAGCTGGTGAGCAGTTCTTC. Its protein product is CASSLLAGEQFF.

The chain uses TRBV28 and TRBJ1-2; D is unresolved. Trimming took off 8 bases at V and 4 bases at J, with 11 bases between the two ends. The germline gives CDR1 MDHEN, CDR2 SYDVKM. The CDR3 is made up of 12 amino acids. This chain's CDR3 is CASLTDPYGYTF. CDR3 in DNA: TGTGCCAGCCTGACGGATCCCTATGGCTACACCTTC.